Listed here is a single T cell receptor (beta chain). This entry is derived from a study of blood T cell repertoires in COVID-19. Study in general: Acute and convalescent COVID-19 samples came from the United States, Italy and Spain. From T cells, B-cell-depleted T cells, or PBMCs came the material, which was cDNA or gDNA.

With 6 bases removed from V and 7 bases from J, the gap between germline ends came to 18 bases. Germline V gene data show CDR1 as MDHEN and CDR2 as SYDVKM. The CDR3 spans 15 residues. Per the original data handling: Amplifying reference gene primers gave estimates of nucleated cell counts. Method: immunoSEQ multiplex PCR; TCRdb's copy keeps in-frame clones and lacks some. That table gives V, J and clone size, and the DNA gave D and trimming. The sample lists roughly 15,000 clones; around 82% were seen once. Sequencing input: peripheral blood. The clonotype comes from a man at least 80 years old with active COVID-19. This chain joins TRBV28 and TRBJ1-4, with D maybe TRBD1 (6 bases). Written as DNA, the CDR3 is TGTGCCAGCAGCCCTGGGGGCGATCGTGGTGAAAAACTGTTTTTT. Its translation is CASSPGGDRGEKLFF.